This passage covers 21 T cell receptor beta chains from one sample sequenced in a study of T cell repertoires in ileal Crohn's disease. Clones were sequenced by immunoSEQ multiplex PCR, and TCRdb holds only the in-frame ones, with some missing. This table holds some 14,000 clones, around 84% found once. The specimen sequenced was ileal tissue. The receptors come from an adult with Crohn's disease.

On this clone: The junction does not match germline at one end; this may be a read error. The V call is TRBV5-1, the J call TRBJ1-3; D remains unclear. The CDR3 runs 16 residues. CDR1 is SGHRS, CDR2 YFSETQ, per germline. The CDR3 here is CASGLTGDPSGNTIYF. The CDR3 DNA reads as TGCGCCAGCGGCTTGACCGGGGATCCCTCTGGAAACACCATATATTTT.

The genes are TRBV5-1 and TRBJ2-7, with TRBD1 matching 7 bases. Trimming cost V 4 bases and J 7 bases; bases outside gene matches: 11. This CDR3 has 14 residues. Looked up from germline, CDR1 is SGHRS and CDR2 is YFSETQ. CDR3 sequence reads: CASSMGQSPSEQYF. In DNA form, the CDR3 reads TGCGCCAGCAGCATGGGACAGTCACCCTCGGAGCAGTACTTC.

The CDR3 bases are TGTGCAAGTCGCTTTACAGGGGGGAGTGACAATGAGCAGTTCTTC. Translated, it gives CASRFTGGSDNEQFF. The chain couples TRBV12-2 to TRBJ2-1; the DNA was not compared with TRBD1, the D call given in the table. TRBV12-2 is a pseudogene locus. The CDR3 totals 15 residues.

This clone was counted once. V usage is TRBV5-6 and J usage is TRBJ1-6, with no clear D. Germline V gene lookup returns CDR1 SGHDT and CDR2 YYEEEE. This CDR3 contains 16 residues. V was pared by 1 base and J by 8 bases, with 16 bases between. CDR3 protein: CASSLLLGETYSPLHF. In DNA form, the CDR3 reads TGTGCCAGCAGCTTGCTTCTCGGGGAAACTTATTCACCCCTCCACTTT.

The V and J genes are TRBV5-6 and TRBJ2-5; possibly TRBD1 for D (6 bases). Trimming left V 3 bases short and J 9 bases short, with 15 bases between. The CDR3 extends over 13 amino acids. Looked up from germline, CDR1 is SGHDT and CDR2 is YYEEEE. CDR3: CASSYRTASAQYF. As DNA, the CDR3 is TGTGCCAGCAGCTACCGGACAGCTTCGGCCCAGTACTTC.

The gene calls are TRBV28 and TRBJ2-2; TRBD2 matches at 7 bases. This CDR3 spans 15 amino acids. J was trimmed by 6 bases and V by 4 bases; bases with no gene match: 8. The V gene's germline CDR1 is MDHEN and CDR2 SYDVKM. CDR3 region: CASSSRLAPAGELFF. The CDR3 DNA reads as TGTGCCAGCAGTTCCCGACTAGCCCCGGCCGGGGAGCTGTTTTTT. Variable domain in full (rest from reference TRBV28 and TRBJ2-2): DVKVTQSSRYLVKRTGEKVFLECVQDMDHENMFWYRQDPGLGLRLIYFSYDVKMKEKGDIPEGYSVSREKKERFSLILESASTNQTSMYLCASSSRLAPAGELFFGEGSRLTVL.

V usage is TRBV11-3 and J usage is TRBJ2-1, with 8 bases identical to TRBD2. CDR1 and CDR2 from the germline V gene are SGHNT and YENEEA. The CDR3 contains 16 residues. The J segment lost 10 bases and the V segment lost 1 base, leaving 12 bases of the junction unmatched. CDR3 protein: CASSLALAATLGEQFF. The CDR3 DNA is TGTGCCAGCAGCTTAGCACTAGCGGCAACCCTTGGGGAGCAGTTCTTC.

The chain recombines TRBV18 with TRBJ2-7; the match to TRBD1 covers 7 bases. Germline CDR1 KGHSH, CDR2 LQKENI. The trim removed 3 bases at V and 4 bases at J, leaving 6 bases unmatched. The CDR3 is 14 residues long. The CDR3 spells CASSPRQGWYEQYF. CDR3 bases: TGTGCCAGCTCACCCCGACAGGGATGGTACGAGCAGTACTTC.

V and J are TRBV2 and TRBJ1-2, with D unclear. Trimming cost V 6 bases and J 3 bases, with 14 bases left between them. CDR1 SNHLY and CDR2 FYNNEI come from the germline V gene. CDR3 length: 14 residues. Here the CDR3 reads CASSPGRGDYGYTF. For the CDR3, the DNA is TGTGCCAGCAGCCCCGGAAGAGGCGACTATGGCTACACCTTC.

The chain carries TRBV19 and TRBJ2-4, with 9 bases identical to TRBD1. The CDR3 runs to 15 residues. V lost 9 bases to trimming and J lost 1 base; unmatched junction nucleotides: 7. CDR1 and CDR2 from the germline V gene are LNHDA and SQIVND (reference sequence). The CDR3 nucleotides read TGTGCCAGCCAAGGGACAGGGAGTGCCAAAAACATTCAGTACTTC. Translating it yields CASQGTGSAKNIQYF.

V usage is TRBV15 and J usage is TRBJ2-1; D call uncertain. The V end was cut by 0 bases, the J end by 8 bases, with 5 bases between. This CDR3 contains 12 residues. The V gene's germline CDR1 is LNHNV and CDR2 YYDKDF (reference sequence). The CDR3 is CATSRDGHEQFF. CDR3 bases: TGTGCCACCAGCAGAGATGGCCATGAGCAGTTCTTC.

The rearrangement joins TRBV7-9 to TRBJ2-2, with 7 nucleotides matching TRBD1. V dropped 5 bases and J dropped 6; count of bases not matched to a gene: 3. Looked up from germline, CDR1 is SEHNR and CDR2 is FQNEAQ (reference sequence). The CDR3 extends over 13 amino acids. The CDR3 region is CASSPGTAGELFF. The CDR3 nucleotides read TGTGCCAGCAGCCCCGGGACAGCCGGGGAGCTGTTTTTT.

V gene TRBV15 combines with J gene TRBJ1-3, with D hard to call. Trimming stripped 1 base from V and 3 bases from J, with 4 bases between. Germline lookup yields CDR1 LNHNV and CDR2 YYDKDF (reference sequence). There are 13 residues in the CDR3. The CDR3 DNA sequence: TGTGCCACCAGCAGAGGCAGTGGAAACACCATATATTTT. Its translation: CATSRGSGNTIYF.

This rearrangement joins TRBV5-1 to TRBJ2-5; either TRBD1 or TRBD2 may supply D (5 bases each). The CDR3 consists of 14 residues. The V end lost 4 bases, the J end lost 2 bases, and 12 bases lay between the germline ends. Germline V gene data show CDR1 as SGHRS and CDR2 as YFSETQ. CDR3 amino acids: CASSLGERQETQYF. In DNA, the CDR3 is TGCGCCAGCAGCCTGGGGGAGAGGCAAGAGACCCAGTACTTC.

CDR3 coding DNA: TGTGCCAGCAGCGCTACGGGGGGCGGCTACACCTTC. Translated, it gives CASSATGGGYTF. The rearrangement uses TRBV27 and TRBJ1-2; D is perhaps TRBD1 (6 bases). The germline CDR1 and CDR2 sequences are MNHEY and SMNVEV (reference sequence). Between the trimmed V and J ends, which lost 6 bases and 8 bases, there was a span of 13 bases. This CDR3 is 12 amino acids long.

This chain connects TRBV7-3 to TRBJ2-5; 9 bases match TRBD2. The germline CDR1 and CDR2 sequences are SGHTA and FQGTGA. The V gene end was trimmed by 5 bases and the J gene end by 5 bases; junction bases not matched to a gene: 6. This CDR3 has 14 amino acids. This CDR3 is CASSPAGGWETQYF. The CDR3 nucleotides are TGTGCCAGCAGCCCAGCGGGGGGTTGGGAGACCCAGTACTTC.

V is TRBV18 and J is TRBJ2-7, with TRBD1 matching 10 bases. This CDR3 contains 14 residues. The J segment lost 6 bases and the V segment lost 1 base, leaving 3 bases of the junction unmatched. The germline V gene has CDR1 KGHSH and CDR2 LQKENI. CDR3 in amino acids: CASSPRDRGGEQYF. The CDR3, as DNA: TGTGCCAGCTCACCACGGGACAGGGGTGGCGAGCAGTACTTC.

The V call is TRBV5-4, the J call TRBJ2-1; TRBD2 matches at 10 bases. The germline V gene encodes CDR1 SGHNT and CDR2 YYREEE (reference sequence). The CDR3 runs 16 residues. J was trimmed by 6 bases and V by 0 bases; bases with no gene match: 6. CDR3 amino acids: CASSLASGRARNEQFF. CDR3 in DNA: TGTGCCAGCAGCTTGGCCAGCGGGAGGGCTCGCAATGAGCAGTTCTTC.

The CDR3 DNA reads TGCGCCAGCAGCCAAGCAGGGAGGAACTATGGCTACACCTTC. Residues: CASSQAGRNYGYTF. The chain links TRBV4-3 to TRBJ1-2, with a possible D match to TRBD1 (5 bases). This CDR3 contains 14 residues. V gave up 1 base and J gave up 2 bases, with 8 bases separating them. Germline CDR1 LGHNA, CDR2 YSLEER.

This clone occurred once. The V gene is TRBV9, the J gene TRBJ1-1, with 10 nucleotides matching TRBD1. J was trimmed by 4 bases and V by 0 bases; bases with no gene match: 9. Germline CDR1 is SGDLS and CDR2 is YYNGEE. This CDR3 contains 17 residues. The CDR3 is CASSVAARDRGSTEAFF. As DNA, the CDR3 is TGTGCCAGCAGCGTAGCGGCCCGGGACAGGGGATCCACTGAAGCTTTCTTT.

The V call is TRBV5-4, the J call TRBJ1-2; the match to TRBD1 covers 11 bases. CDR3 size: 16 residues. J lost 2 bases, V lost 6 bases, and 9 bases had no gene match. Per the germline V gene, CDR1 is SGHNT and CDR2 is YYREEE (reference sequence). CDR3 coding DNA: TGTGCCAGCACCATACAGAGGACAGGGGGCAACTATGGCTACACCTTC. As protein: CASTIQRTGGNYGYTF.